This TCR beta chain comes out of a study of cytomegalovirus exposure and HLA in healthy donors (dated by TCRdb to about 2017). The study in broad terms: An earlier analysis of 587 of the donors reported 276 Gb of sequence data and 95 million to 130 million unique TCR beta sequences obtained from some 200 million T cells. An early release covering some 640 HLA-typed donors comprised roughly 300 gigabases of sequencing data and roughly 86 million unique TCR sequences. Among the approximately 420 genotyped donors, under 90% belonged to the genetic ancestry cluster associated with self-reported Caucasian donors. The study was designed to test whether signatures of past pathogen exposure could be identified by cataloging public T cell receptors. Using immunosequencing, the study profiled T cell repertoires from fewer than 850 subjects and related those repertoires to cytomegalovirus serostatus. Along with the roughly 670-subject first cohort, a separate validation cohort of over a hundred different subjects was used. To predict cytomegalovirus infection status, the study brought together high-throughput TCR immunosequencing, statistical association of individual TCRs with disease status, and machine learning. In a later analysis, previously published TCR beta repertoires from roughly 710 donors were re-analyzed and high-resolution HLA genotyping was added so that TCR occurrence patterns could be studied. The later analysis used no new phenotypic data to find candidate immune exposures, relying instead on TCR beta sequences and their occurrence across donors. An earlier analysis of 587 of the donors applied high-throughput TCR beta sequencing to assess whether each TCR beta V gene segment acted as functional or pseudogenic. Donor age, sex, ethnicity and CMV serostatus were compiled together with the repertoire data. A later genetic analysis took genome-wide SNP genotypes for 398 of the 666 donors and used that subset as a discovery cohort. All discovery cohort repertoires had been generated using a single sequencing platform. Class I and class II HLA loci were covered by the typing at four-digit resolution. Typing coverage differed by locus: A, B, C, DRB1 and DQB1 were typed in about 629-640 donors, DQA1 in 500 to 550, DPA1 in approximately 600, and DPB1 in approximately 450. Five DR-DQ haplotypes were treated as single units for association and clustering because of strong linkage in the cohort. Among about 410 genotyped donors of the cohort, an average of around 240,000 unique TCR beta nucleotide sequences was sequenced per donor, of which about 20% were non-productive. Overall results and qualifications from the work: Sequencing depth was assumed to be roughly uniform across donors in the presence/absence analyses, though that assumption may not hold. A later analysis found that HLA-associated TCR beta chains were more clonally expanded and had lower generation probabilities than equally common non-associated chains. A later genetic analysis associated a missense DCLRE1C variant with V-gene and J-gene trimming of TCR beta chains, and an independent cohort replicated the association. Some IMGT-functional V segments, including TRBV6-2 and TRBV6-3, could not be distinguished by the 87-base-pair reads and were therefore excluded. Strong co-occurrence of HLA alleles, especially DR and DQ, made assigning TCR associations to individual alleles difficult. Because HLA typing was unavailable for some donors at each locus, only the typed subset was used in association tests. In this cohort, only TCR beta chains were sequenced, and detectable features were limited by the absence of alpha or paired-chain data. A total of 164 TCR beta chains were listed by the study as associated with cytomegalovirus. In a later analysis, around 17,000 TCR beta sequences were associated with specific HLA alleles at a false discovery rate of 0.05. Correlated functional status among segregating V segments might reflect linkage disequilibrium, but an unknown experimental factor could not be ruled out. A further reported finding was that TCR beta sequences accurately predicted the HLA-A and HLA-B alleles for most subjects in the first cohort. The only immune exposure information available for the cohort was CMV serostatus. In both the original and validation cohorts, the classifier was reported to diagnose cytomegalovirus status with high specificity and sensitivity. The earlier analysis of some 560 of the donors excluded about 16 rarely observed V segments, including chromosome 9 orphons, because counts were too low. Most TCR sequences were seen in very few donors, while some public TCRs were found in many individuals. In a later analysis, the rate of TCR association differed among HLA loci, with DRB1 alleles having the most associated TCRs and HLA-C alleles having the fewest. Three of the identified cytomegalovirus-associated TCR beta chains were confirmed in vitro to be specific for cytomegalovirus antigens. A cluster of highly shared sequence variants was judged likely to be a technical artifact of the sequencing pipeline. A later analysis found that most CMV-associated TCR beta chains appeared HLA-restricted, with HLA associations seemingly driven largely by CMV exposure. Several of the top co-occurrence clusters appeared to be linked to parvovirus B19, influenza, CMV and Epstein-Barr virus, according to a later analysis. In an earlier analysis of approximately 590 of the donors, most TCR beta V segments were observed in productive rearrangements about 87% or about 30% of the time, broadly matching IMGT annotations. According to a later genetic analysis, donors in an Asian-associated ancestry cluster had fewer N-insertions in productive TCRs than the roughly 670-donor mean. The authors suggested that the approach could potentially be generalized to other disease states and immunological phenotypes.

The cohort comprised 550 to 700 healthy bone marrow donors. Cohort members were all nominally healthy when sampled, although unrecorded immune exposures were likely present. The donor tested CMV seronegative and was one of the 352 seronegative cohort members. Every donor gave a peripheral blood sample, and the peripheral blood mononuclear cells from that sample were used for TCR beta sequencing. Genomic DNA extraction from the blood cell samples was performed with the Qiagen DNeasy Blood Extraction Kit. A word on this clone: Its antigen remains undetermined.

Library preparation employed the immunoSEQ multiplex PCR assay. For the multiplex PCR, a mixture combining 60 forward primers for TCR Vbeta segments and 13 reverse primers for TCR Jbeta segments was used. A multiplex PCR assay on genomic DNA amplified the CDR3 region of rearranged TCR beta genes. On the Illumina HiSeq System, the amplified TCR beta libraries were sequenced as 87-base-pair reads. As for how the authors treated the data: Across the 670 or so repertoires, a later analysis counted 80 million or so unique TCR beta chains, 9.5 million to 13 million of which were shared by at least two donors. To remove PCR and sequencing errors, raw reads were error-corrected and collapsed into unique sequences using a nearest-neighbor algorithm that merged closely related sequences. Alignment of CDR3 sequences to IMGT reference sequences was used to assign V, D and J gene segments. For a sequence to be retained, a match of at least six nucleotides to both a V gene segment and a J gene segment was required. A rearrangement was called productive if the CDR3 had no stop codons and remained in frame with V and J, and every other rearrangement was called non-productive. Following IMGT convention, CDR3 was defined as the stretch from the second conserved V-encoded cysteine up to the conserved J-encoded phenylalanine. The earlier analysis of about 590 of the donors excluded sequences that lacked an unambiguous match to a single V gene segment. An earlier analysis of a few hundred of the donors classified V segments as functional when productive rearrangements were above 56.7% and as segregating when the standard deviation between donors was above 5%. A statistical classification framework was built to diagnose cytomegalovirus status from the catalog of TCR beta chain sequences. V and J gene assignment, in a later analysis, came from comparing TCR nucleotide sequences with IMGT/GENE-DB human TR gene sequences. The TCRdist pipeline was used in a later analysis to assign CDR3 sequences and most-parsimonious VDJ recombination scenarios. In a later analysis, each TCR beta chain was defined by its CDR3 amino acid sequence together with its V-gene family, and reads without a unique V-gene family were excluded. To address suspected cross-contamination and a sequencing artifact, a later analysis removed under 600 highly shared, low-generation-probability nucleotide sequences. In a later analysis, a clonal expansion index was calculated for each public chain from normalized within-repertoire ranks of inferred template counts. In a later analysis, generation probabilities were computed with a VDJ recombination model fitted to out-of-frame rearrangements, and the resulting probabilities were checked against IGoR. Hypergeometric tests were used in a later analysis to score TCR-TCR, TCR-HLA and TCR-CMV co-occurrence, with a repertoire-size bias correction applied to the TCR pairs. A later analysis estimated false discovery rates by permuting HLA or CMV assignments 20 times. In a later analysis, co-occurring TCRs were grouped with DBSCAN, and TCRdist sequence similarity was added when clustering was performed within HLA-allele-positive subsets. Repertoires with fewer than 30,000 or more than 120,000 public chains, plus five repertoires with anomalous nucleotide sharing, were excluded from co-occurrence clustering. TCRdb stores this immuneACCESS table with in-frame sequences only. Part of the clones is absent; in the studies checked, under half of the shortfall reflects unresolved V genes, and no reason is known for the rest. V and J calls and clone size are those listed in that table; D and trimming were worked out from the DNA. This sample's listing comprises over 100,000 clones. The top ten clonotypes cover 3.5% to 4.5% of the sample.

The trim is 3 bases for V and 5 bases for J, with a gap of 25 bases between the germline ends. The CDR3, cysteine through phenylalanine, is 18 amino acids long. Here the CDR3 DNA is all that survives: 54 bases in frame from base 1. CDR1 and CDR2 (KGHSH, LQKENI) derive from the germline V gene. The rearranged segments are TRBV18 and TRBJ1-1, with TRBD1 as a weak D call on 6 bases. The sequence was obtained from a man aged 30-40 years in good health and CMV-seronegative. Sequenced input: PBMCs. The CDR3 has the sequence CASSPSPLNVQGRTEAFF. DNA sequence: TGTGCCAGCTCACCCTCCCCTCTGAATGTCCAGGGGAGAACTGAAGCTTTCTTT.